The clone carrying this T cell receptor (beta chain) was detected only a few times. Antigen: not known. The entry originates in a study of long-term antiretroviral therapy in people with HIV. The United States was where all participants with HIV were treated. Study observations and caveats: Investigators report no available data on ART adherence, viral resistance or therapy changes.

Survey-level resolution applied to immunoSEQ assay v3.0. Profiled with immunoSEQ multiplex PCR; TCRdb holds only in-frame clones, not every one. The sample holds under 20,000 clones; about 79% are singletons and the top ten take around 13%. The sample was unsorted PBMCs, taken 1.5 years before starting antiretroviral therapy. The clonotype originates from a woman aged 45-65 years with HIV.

The chain's CDR3 is CASSGDGNQPQHF. Here the CDR3 DNA reads TGTGCCAGCAGTGGGGACGGCAATCAGCCCCAGCATTTT. The V and J genes are TRBV2 and TRBJ1-5; D may be TRBD1 (5 bases). The CDR3 consists of 13 residues. Germline CDR1 SNHLY, CDR2 FYNNEI. V gave up 4 bases and J gave up 2 bases, with 6 bases separating them.